This TCR beta chain was found in a study of T cells after yellow fever vaccination. Synthesis of TCR cDNA relied on 5'RACE template switching, which attached a universal primer site and UMIs. TCRdb reprocessed the 5' RACE reads via MiXCR and lists one record per CDR3 protein. The table has approximately 300,000 distinct CDR3 sequences, roughly 7% seen once. This clonotype was counted a few times. The antigen is undetermined. Findings of the study overall: Weaker, the secondary response peaked sooner, at day 5 versus 15. Booster samples showed a return of most primary-vaccination clones (almost 97% CD4, about 85% CD8).

Per the germline V gene, CDR1 is SQVTM and CDR2 is ANQGSEA. Trimming left V 6 bases short and J 4 bases short, with 18 bases between. The CDR3 covers 14 residues. The rearrangement links TRBV29-1 to TRBJ2-5; TRBD2 is a possible D gene (6 bases). The clonotype was recovered from a man aged 18 to 30 who received the YFV17D yellow fever vaccine. Sequences were derived from PBMCs, sampled approximately 47 days after the first yellow fever vaccination. This CDR3 reads CSVVPGLPPETQYF. CDR3 nucleotide sequence: TGCAGCGTCGTTCCGGGACTCCCTCCAGAGACCCAGTACTTC.